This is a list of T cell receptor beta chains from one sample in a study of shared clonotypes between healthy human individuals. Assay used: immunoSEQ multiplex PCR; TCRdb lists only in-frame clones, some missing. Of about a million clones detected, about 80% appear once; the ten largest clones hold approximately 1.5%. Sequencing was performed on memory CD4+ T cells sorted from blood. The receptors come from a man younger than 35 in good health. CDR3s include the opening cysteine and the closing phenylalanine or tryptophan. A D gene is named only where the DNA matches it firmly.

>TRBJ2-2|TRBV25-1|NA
CASEDTNTGELFF
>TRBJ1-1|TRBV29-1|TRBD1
CSVITGGTTEAFF
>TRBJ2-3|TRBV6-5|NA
CASRPRGLGTDTQYF
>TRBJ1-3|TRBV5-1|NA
CASSLAVGAGNTIYF
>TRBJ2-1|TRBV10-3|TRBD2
CAIKKGTSGGNVEQFF
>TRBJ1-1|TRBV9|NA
CASSLQGYTEAFF
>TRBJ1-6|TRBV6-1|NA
CASSVSGANSPLHF
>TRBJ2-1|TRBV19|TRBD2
CASSIGLAGESQFF
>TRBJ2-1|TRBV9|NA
CASSAALADYNEQFF
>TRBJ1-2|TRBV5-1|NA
CASRTGQSNYGYTF
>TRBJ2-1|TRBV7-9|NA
CASTIREFERSNEQFF
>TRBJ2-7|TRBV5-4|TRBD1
CASSLRGPRYEQYF
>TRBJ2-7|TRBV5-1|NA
CASSLGGGDEQYF
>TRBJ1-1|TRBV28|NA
CASNLQANTEAFF
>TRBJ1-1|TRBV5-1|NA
CASSLDSWQNTEAFF
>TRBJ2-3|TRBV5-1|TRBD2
CASSLAWTSGGRSTDTQYF
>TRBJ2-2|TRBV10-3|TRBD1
CAISAGQGGTGELFF
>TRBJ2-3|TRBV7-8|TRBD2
CASSSHIAGGPPDTQYF
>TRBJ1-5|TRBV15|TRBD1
CATSIGQGNQPQHF
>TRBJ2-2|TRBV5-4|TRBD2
CASSFGLAANTGELFF
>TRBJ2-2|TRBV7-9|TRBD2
CASRPLGRETGELFF
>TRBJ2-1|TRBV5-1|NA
CASSFRVSYNEQFF
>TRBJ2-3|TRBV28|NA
CASTNALQGRRPDTQYF
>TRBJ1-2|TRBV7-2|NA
CASSLGDGYTF
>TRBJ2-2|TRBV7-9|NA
CASNKNTGELFF
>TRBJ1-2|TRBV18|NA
CASSPSPDRLSSYGYTF
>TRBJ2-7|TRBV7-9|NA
CASSFQGIEQYF
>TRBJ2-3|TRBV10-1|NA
CASSTGSRTDTQYF
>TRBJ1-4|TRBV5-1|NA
CASSLDGQGVPGEKLFF
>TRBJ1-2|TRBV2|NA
CAGGGLGAPTAPGGYTF
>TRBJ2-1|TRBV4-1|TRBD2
CASSQLPGTSGRGNEQFF
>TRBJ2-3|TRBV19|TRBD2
CASSPGLAGGLEDTQYF
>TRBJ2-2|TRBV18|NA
CASSPKVIGVTSTGELFF
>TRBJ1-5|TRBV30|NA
CAWSPKDGRSPQHF
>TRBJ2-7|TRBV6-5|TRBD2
CASSRLAGGYEQYF
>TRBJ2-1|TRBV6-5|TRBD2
CASSYLTSGVYNEQFF
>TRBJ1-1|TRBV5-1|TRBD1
CASSRQGMNTEAFF
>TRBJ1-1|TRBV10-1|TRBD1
CASSESQGATEAFF
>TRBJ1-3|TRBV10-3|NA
CAIRDSSGNTIYF
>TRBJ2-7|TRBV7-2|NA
CASSRPGREQYF
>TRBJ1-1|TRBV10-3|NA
CAISDEGGITEAFF
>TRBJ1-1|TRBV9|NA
CASSVATEGSLGFSEAFF
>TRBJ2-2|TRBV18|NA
CASSPPSGELFF
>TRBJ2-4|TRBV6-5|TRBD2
CASSSPQGGGNIQYF
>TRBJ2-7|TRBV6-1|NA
CASSGVGEQYF
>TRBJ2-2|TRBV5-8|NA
CASRTGQGIDTGELFF